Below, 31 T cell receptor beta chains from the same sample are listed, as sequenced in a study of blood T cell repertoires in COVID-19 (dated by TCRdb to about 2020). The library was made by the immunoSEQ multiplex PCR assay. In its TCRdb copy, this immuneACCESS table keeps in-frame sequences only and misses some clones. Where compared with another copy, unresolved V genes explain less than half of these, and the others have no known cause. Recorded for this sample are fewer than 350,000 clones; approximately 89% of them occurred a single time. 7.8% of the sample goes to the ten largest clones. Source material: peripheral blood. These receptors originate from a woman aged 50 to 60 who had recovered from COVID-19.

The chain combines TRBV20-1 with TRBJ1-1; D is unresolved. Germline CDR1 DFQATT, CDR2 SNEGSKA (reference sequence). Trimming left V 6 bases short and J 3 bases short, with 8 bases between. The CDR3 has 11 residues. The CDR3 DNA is TGCAGTGCCCCGCGATACACTGAAGCTTTCTTT. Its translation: CSAPRYTEAFF.

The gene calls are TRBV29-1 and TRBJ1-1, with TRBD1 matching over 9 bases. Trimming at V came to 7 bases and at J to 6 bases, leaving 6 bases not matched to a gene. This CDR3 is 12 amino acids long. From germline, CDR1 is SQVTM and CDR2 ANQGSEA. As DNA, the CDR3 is TGCAGCGCTAAGGGACAGGGCCCTGAAGCTTTCTTT. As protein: CSAKGQGPEAFF.

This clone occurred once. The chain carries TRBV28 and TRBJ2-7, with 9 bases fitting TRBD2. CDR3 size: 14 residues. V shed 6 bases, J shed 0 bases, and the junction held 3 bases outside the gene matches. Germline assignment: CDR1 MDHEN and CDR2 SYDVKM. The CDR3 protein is CASRLAGLSYEQYF. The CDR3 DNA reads TGTGCCAGCAGACTAGCGGGTCTCTCCTACGAGCAGTACTTC.

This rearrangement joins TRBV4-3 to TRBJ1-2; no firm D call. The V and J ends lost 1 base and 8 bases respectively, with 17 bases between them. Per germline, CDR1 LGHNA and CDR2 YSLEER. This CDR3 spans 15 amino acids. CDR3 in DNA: TGCGCCAGCAGCCAAGGGTCTTTCCTAGCTGGGGGCTACACCTTC. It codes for CASSQGSFLAGGYTF.

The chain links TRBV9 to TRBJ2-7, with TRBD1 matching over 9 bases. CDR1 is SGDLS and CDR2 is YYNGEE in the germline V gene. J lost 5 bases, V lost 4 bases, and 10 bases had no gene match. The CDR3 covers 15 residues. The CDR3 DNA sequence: TGTGCCAGCAGCCCCCGTTGGGACAGGGTCCACGAGCAGTACTTC. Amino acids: CASSPRWDRVHEQYF.

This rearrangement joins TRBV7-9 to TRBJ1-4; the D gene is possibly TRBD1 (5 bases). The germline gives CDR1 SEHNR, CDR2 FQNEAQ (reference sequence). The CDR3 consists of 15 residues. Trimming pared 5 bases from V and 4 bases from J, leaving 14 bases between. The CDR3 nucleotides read TGTGCCAGCAGCCCGGGGGACCTTCGTAATGAAAAACTGTTTTTT. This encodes CASSPGDLRNEKLFF.

CDR3 DNA sequence: TGTGCCACCAGCTACCAGCCAGGGGGATCTAACTATGGCTACACCTTC. It encodes CATSYQPGGSNYGYTF. The V and J genes are TRBV15 and TRBJ1-2; TRBD1 aligns across 7 bases. This CDR3 contains 16 residues. Unmatched junction bases numbered 9, after V lost 5 bases and J lost 0 bases. Looked up from germline, CDR1 is LNHNV and CDR2 is YYDKDF (reference sequence).

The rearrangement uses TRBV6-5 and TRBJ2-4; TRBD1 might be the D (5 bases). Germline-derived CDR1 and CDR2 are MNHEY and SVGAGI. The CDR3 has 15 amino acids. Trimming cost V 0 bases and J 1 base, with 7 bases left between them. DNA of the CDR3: TGTGCCAGCAGTTACTCGCAGGGCGCCAAAAACATTCAGTACTTC. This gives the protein CASSYSQGAKNIQYF.

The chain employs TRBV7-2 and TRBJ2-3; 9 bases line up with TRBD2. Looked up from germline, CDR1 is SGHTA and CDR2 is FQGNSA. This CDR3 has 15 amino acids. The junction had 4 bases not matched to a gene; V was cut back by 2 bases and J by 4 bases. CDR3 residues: CASSLIAGEADTQYF. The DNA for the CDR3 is TGTGCCAGCAGCTTAATAGCGGGAGAGGCAGATACGCAGTATTTT.

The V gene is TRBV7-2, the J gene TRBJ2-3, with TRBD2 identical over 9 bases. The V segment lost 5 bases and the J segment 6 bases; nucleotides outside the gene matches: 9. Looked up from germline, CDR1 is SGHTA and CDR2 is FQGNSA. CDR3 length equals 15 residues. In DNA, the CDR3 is TGTGCCAGCAGCACAATAGCGGGAGTTTCGGATACGCAGTATTTT. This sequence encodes CASSTIAGVSDTQYF.

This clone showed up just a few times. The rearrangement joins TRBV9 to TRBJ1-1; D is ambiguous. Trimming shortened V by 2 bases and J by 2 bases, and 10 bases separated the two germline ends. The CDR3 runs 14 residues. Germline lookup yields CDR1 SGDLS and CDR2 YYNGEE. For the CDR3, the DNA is TGTGCCAGCAGCGTTATGACTGATAACACTGAAGCTTTCTTT. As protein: CASSVMTDNTEAFF.

Written as DNA, the CDR3 is TGTGCCAGCTCAGCCTCCGGGACAGGGGCGAAATATGGCTACACCTTC. Its translation is CASSASGTGAKYGYTF. The chain joins TRBV18 to TRBJ1-2; 10 nucleotides match TRBD1. CDR3 length equals 16 residues. Germline loops: CDR1 KGHSH, CDR2 LQKENI. Trimming cost V 5 bases and J 5 bases; bases outside gene matches: 11.

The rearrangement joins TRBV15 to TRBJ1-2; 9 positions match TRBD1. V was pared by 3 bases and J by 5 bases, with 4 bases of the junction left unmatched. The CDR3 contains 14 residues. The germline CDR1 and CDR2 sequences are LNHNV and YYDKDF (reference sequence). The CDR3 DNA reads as TGTGCCACCAGCAGGACAGGGGGGTTATATGGCTACACCTTC. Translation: CATSRTGGLYGYTF. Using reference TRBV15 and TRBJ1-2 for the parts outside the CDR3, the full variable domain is DAMVIQNPRYQVTQFGKPVTLSCSQTLNHNVMYWYQQKSSQAPKLLFHYYDKDFNNEADTPDNFQSRRPNTSFCFLDIRSPGLGDTAMYLCATSRTGGLYGYTFGSGTRLTVV.

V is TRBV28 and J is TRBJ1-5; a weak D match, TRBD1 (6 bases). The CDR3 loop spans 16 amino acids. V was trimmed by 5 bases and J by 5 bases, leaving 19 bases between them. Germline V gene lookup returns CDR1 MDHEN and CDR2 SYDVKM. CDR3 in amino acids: CASSVLNRVVDQPQHF. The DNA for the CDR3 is TGTGCCAGCAGTGTGTTGAACAGGGTGGTTGATCAGCCCCAGCATTTT.

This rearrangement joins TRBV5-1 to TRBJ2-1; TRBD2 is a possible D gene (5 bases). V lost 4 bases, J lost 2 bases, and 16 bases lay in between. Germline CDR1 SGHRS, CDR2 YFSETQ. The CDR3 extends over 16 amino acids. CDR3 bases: TGCGCCAGCAGCGAAGGCCCTATGAGGGCCTACAATGAGCAGTTCTTC. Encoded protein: CASSEGPMRAYNEQFF.

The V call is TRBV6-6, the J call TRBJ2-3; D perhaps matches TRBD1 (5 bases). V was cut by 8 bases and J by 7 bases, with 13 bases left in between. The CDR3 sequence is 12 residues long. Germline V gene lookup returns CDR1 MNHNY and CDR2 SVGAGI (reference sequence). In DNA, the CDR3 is TGTGCCAGCGGGGCCTCCCCGAATACGCAGTATTTT. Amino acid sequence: CASGASPNTQYF.

The DNA of the CDR3 is TGTGCCAGCAGCTTCAAGAGCGGGGGGGAGACTAGCACAGATACGCAGTATTTT. Translation: CASSFKSGGETSTDTQYF. V and J are TRBV7-2 and TRBJ2-3; 10 bases are shared with TRBD2. The CDR3 totals 18 residues. Trimming took 3 bases from V and 0 from J; bases not matched to a gene: 9. Germline V CDR1 and CDR2: SGHTA, FQGNSA.

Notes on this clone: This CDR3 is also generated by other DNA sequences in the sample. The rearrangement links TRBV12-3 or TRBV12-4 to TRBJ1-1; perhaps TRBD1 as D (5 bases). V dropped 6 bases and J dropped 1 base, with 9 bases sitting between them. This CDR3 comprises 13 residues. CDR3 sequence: CASSLTGNTEAFF. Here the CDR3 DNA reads TGTGCCAGCAGCTTAACAGGGAACACTGAAGCTTTCTTT.

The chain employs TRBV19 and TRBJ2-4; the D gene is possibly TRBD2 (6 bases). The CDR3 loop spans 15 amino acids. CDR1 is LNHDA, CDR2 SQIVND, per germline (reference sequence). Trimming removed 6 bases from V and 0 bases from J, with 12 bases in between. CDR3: CASSPGGVAKNIQYF. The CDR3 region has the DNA TGTGCCAGTAGCCCCGGCGGGGTAGCCAAAAACATTCAGTACTTC.

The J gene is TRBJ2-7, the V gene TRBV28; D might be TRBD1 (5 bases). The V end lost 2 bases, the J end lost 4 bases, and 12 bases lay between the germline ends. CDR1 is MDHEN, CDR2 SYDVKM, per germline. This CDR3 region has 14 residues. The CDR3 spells CASSLGQGLYEQYF. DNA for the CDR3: TGTGCCAGCAGTTTAGGTCAGGGCCTATACGAGCAGTACTTC.

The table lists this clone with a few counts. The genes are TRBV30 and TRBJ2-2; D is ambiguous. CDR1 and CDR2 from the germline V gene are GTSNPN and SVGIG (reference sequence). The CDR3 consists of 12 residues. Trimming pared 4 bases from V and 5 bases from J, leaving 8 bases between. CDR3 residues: CAWNERTGELFF. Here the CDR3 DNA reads TGTGCCTGGAATGAGAGAACCGGGGAGCTGTTTTTT.

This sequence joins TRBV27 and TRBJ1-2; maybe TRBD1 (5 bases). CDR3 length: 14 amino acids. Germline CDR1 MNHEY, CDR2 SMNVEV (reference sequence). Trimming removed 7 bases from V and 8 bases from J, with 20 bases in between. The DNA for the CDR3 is TGTGCCAGCAAGTCTGACGGACAACTGCACGGCTACACCTTC. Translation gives CASKSDGQLHGYTF.

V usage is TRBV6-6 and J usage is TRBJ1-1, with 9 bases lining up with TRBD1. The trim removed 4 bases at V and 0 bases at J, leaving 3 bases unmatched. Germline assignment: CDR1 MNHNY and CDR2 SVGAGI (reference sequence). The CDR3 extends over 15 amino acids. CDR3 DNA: TGTGCCAGCAGTTCCCGACAGGGGGTGAACACTGAAGCTTTCTTT. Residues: CASSSRQGVNTEAFF.

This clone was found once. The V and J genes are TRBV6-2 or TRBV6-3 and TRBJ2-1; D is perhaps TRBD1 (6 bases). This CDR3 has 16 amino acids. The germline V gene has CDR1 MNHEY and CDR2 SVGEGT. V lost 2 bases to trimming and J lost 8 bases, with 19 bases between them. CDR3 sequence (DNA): TGTGCCAGCAGTTACGCGTTGGGGGCCTTGAGCGATGAGCAGTTCTTC. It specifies CASSYALGALSDEQFF.

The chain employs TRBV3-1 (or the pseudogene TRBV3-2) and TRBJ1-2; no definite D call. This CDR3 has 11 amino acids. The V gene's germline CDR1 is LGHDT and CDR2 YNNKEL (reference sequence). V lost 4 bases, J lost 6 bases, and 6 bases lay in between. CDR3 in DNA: TGTGCCAGCAGCCCTTCCCATGGCTACACCTTC. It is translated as CASSPSHGYTF.

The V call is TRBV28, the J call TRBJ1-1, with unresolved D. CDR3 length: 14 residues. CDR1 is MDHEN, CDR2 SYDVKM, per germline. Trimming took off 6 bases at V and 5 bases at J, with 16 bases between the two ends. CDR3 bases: TGTGCCAGCAGGGTGAGAGGGAGGGCGACTGAAGCTTTCTTT. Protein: CASRVRGRATEAFF.

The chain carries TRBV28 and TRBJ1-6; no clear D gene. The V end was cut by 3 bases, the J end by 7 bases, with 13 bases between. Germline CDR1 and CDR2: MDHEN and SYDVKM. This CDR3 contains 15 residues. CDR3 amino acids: CASSFFRATNSPLHF. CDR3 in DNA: TGTGCCAGCAGTTTTTTTCGTGCCACAAATTCACCCCTCCACTTT.

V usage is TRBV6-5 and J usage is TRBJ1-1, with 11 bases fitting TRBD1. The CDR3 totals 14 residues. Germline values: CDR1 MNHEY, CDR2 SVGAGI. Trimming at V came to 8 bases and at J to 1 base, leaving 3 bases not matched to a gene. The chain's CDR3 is CASGGQGANTEAFF. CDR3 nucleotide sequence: TGTGCCAGCGGAGGACAGGGGGCGAACACTGAAGCTTTCTTT.

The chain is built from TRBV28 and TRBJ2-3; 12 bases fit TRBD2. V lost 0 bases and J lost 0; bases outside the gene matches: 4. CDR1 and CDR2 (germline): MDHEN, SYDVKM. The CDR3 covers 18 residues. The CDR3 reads CASSLWRTSGTSTDTQYF. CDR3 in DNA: TGTGCCAGCAGTTTATGGAGGACTAGCGGGACTAGCACAGATACGCAGTATTTT.

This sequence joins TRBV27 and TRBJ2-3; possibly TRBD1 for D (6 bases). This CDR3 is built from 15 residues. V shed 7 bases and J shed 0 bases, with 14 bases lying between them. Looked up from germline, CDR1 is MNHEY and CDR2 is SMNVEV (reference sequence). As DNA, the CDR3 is TGTGCCAGCATGGACAGCTTACTTAGCACAGATACGCAGTATTTT. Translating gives CASMDSLLSTDTQYF.

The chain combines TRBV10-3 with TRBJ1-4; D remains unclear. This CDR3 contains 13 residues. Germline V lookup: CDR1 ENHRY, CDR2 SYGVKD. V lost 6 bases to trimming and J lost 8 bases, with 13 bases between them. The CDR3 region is CAISETLVEKLFF. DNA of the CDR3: TGTGCCATCAGCGAAACACTAGTGGAAAAACTGTTTTTT.